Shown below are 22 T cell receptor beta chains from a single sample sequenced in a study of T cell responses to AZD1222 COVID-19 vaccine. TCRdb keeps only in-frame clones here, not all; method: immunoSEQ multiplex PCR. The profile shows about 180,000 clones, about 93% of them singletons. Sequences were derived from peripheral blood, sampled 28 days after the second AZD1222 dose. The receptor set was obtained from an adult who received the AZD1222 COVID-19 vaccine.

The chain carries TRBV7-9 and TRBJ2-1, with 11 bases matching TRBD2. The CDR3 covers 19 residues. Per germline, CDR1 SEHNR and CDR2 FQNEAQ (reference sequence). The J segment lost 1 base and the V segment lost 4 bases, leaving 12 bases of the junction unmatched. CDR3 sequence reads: CASSSPTGTSGPSYNEQFF. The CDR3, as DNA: TGTGCCAGCAGCTCGCCAACCGGGACTAGCGGACCATCCTACAATGAGCAGTTCTTC.

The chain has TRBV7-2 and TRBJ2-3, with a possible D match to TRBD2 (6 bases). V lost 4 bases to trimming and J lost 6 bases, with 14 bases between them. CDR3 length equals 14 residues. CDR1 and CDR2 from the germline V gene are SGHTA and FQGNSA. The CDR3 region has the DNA TGTGCCAGCAGCTCCAGACTAGTTCTTGATACGCAGTATTTT. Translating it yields CASSSRLVLDTQYF.

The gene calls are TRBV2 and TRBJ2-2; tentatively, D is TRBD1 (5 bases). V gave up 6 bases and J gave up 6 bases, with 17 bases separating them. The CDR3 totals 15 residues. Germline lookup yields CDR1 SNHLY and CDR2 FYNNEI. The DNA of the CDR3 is TGTGCCAGCAGCCATCCTTGGTGGGGCTCCGGGGAGCTGTTTTTT. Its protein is CASSHPWWGSGELFF.

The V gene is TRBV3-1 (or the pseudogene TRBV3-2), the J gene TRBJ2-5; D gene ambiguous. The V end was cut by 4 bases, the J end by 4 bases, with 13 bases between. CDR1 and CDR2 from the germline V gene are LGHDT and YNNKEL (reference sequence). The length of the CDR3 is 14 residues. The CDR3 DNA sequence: TGTGCCAGCAGCCGGCAGTTAGGGCGAGAGACCCAGTACTTC. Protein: CASSRQLGRETQYF.

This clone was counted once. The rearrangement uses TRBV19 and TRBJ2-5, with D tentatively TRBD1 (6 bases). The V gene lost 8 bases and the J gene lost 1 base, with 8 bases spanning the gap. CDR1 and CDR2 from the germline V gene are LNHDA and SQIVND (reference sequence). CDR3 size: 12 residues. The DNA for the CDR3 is TGTGCCAGTCAGGACAGCCAAGAGACCCAGTACTTC. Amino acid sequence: CASQDSQETQYF.

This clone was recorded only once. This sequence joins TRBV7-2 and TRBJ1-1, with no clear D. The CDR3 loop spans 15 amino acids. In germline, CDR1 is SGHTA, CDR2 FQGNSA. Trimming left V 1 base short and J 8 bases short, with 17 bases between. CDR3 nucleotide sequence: TGTGCCAGCAGCTTAGTTTTTTCGTTGACTGGAGAAGCTTTCTTT. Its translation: CASSLVFSLTGEAFF. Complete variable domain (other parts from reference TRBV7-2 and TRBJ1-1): GAGVSQSPSNKVTEKGKDVELRCDPISGHTALYWYRQSLGQGLEFLIYFQGNSAPDKSGLPSDRFSAERTGGSVSTLTIQRTQQEDSAVYLCASSLVFSLTGEAFFGQGTRLTVV.

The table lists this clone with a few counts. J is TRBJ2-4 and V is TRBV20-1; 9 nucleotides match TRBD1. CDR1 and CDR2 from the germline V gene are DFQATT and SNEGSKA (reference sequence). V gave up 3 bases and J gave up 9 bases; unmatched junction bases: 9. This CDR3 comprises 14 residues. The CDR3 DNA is TGCAGTGCTAGTCGAGACAGGGGGACTGGCATTCAGTACTTC. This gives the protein CSASRDRGTGIQYF.

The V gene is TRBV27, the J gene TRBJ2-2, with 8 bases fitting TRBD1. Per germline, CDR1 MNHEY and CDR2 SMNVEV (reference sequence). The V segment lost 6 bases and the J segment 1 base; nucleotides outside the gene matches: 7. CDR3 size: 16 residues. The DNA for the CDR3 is TGTGCCAGCAGGAGACTAGGACAGGGGAACACCGGGGAGCTGTTTTTT. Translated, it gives CASRRLGQGNTGELFF.

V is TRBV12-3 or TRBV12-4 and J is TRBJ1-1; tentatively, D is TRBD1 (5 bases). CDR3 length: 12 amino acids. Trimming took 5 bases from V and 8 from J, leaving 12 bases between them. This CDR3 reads CASSPRGSEAFF. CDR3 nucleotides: TGTGCCAGCAGTCCCCGGGGCAGCGAAGCTTTCTTT.

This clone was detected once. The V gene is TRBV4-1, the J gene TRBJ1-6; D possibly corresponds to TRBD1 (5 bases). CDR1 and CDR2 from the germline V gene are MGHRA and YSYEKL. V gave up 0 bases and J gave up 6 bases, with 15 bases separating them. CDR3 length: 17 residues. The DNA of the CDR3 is TGCGCCAGCAGCCAAGATTGGGCTGACAGCCGTAATTCACCCCTCCACTTT. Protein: CASSQDWADSRNSPLHF.

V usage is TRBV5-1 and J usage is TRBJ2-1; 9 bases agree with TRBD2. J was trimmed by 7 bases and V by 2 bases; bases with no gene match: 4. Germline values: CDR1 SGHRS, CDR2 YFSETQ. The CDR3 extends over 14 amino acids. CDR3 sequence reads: CASSFGLAQNEQFF. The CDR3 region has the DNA TGCGCCAGCAGCTTCGGACTAGCGCAAAATGAGCAGTTCTTC.

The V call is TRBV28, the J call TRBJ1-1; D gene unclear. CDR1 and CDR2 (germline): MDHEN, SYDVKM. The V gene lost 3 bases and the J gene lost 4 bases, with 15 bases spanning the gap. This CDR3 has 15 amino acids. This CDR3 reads CASSFGGRSGTEAFF. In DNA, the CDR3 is TGTGCCAGCAGTTTTGGCGGGCGATCGGGCACTGAAGCTTTCTTT.

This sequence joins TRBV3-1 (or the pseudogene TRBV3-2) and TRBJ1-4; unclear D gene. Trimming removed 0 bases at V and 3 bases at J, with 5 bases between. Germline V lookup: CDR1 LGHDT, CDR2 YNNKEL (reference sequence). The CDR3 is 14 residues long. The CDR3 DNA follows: TGTGCCAGCAGCCAAGATACGGCTAATGAAAAACTGTTTTTT. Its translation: CASSQDTANEKLFF.

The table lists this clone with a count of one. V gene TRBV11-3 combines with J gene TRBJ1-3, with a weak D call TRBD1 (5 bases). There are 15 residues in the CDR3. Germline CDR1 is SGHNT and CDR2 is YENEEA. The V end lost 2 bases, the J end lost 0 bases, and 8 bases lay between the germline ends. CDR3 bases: TGTGCCAGCAGCTTACGGGGGGACTCTGGAAACACCATATATTTT. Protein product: CASSLRGDSGNTIYF.

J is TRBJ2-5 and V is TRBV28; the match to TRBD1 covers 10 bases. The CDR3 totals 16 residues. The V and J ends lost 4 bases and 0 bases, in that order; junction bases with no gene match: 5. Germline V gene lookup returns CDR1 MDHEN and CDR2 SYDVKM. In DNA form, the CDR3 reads TGTGCCAGCAGTTCCGTGGGACAGGGGTACCAAGAGACCCAGTACTTC. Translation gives CASSSVGQGYQETQYF.

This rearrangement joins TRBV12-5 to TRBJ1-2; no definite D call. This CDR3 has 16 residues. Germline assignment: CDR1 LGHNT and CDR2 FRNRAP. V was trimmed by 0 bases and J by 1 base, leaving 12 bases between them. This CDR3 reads CASGLVMRMGNYGYTF. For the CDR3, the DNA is TGTGCTAGTGGTTTGGTTATGAGGATGGGTAACTATGGCTACACCTTC.

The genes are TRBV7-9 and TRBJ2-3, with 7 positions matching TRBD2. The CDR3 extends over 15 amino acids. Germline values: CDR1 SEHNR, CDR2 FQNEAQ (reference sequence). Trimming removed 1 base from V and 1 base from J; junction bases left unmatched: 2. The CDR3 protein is CASSLERDRTDTQYF. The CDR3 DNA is TGTGCCAGCAGCTTAGAGCGGGACCGCACAGATACGCAGTATTTT. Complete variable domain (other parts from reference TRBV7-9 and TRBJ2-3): DTGVSQNPRHKITKRGQNVTFRCDPISEHNRLYWYRQTLGQGPEFLTYFQNEAQLEKSRLLSDRFSAERPKGSFSTLEIQRTEQGDSAMYLCASSLERDRTDTQYFGPGTRLTVL.

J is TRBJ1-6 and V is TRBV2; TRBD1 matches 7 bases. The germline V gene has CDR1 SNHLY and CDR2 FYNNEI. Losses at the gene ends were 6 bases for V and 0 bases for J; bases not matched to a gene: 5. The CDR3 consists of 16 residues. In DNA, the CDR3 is TGTGCCAGCAGGGTTCAGGGGGGCTCCTATAATTCACCCCTCCACTTT. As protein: CASRVQGGSYNSPLHF.

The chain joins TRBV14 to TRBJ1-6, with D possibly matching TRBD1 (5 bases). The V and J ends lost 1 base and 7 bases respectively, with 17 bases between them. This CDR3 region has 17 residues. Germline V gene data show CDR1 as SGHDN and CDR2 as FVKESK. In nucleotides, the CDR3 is TGTGCCAGCAGCCAAGTTTTCCTGCCCAGGGAAAATTCACCCCTCCACTTT. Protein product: CASSQVFLPRENSPLHF.

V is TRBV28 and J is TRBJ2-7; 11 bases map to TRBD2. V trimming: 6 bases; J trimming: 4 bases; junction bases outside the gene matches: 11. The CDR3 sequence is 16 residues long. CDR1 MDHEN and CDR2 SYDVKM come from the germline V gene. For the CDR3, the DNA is TGTGCCAGCAGGTCCCCAGGGACTAGCGGAGAGTACGAGCAGTACTTC. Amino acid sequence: CASRSPGTSGEYEQYF.

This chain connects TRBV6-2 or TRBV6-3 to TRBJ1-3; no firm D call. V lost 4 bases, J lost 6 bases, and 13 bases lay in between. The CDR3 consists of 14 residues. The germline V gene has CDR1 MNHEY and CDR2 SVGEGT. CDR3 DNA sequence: TGTGCCAGCAGTTCTGGCCGAAAAGAAAACACCATATATTTT. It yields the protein CASSSGRKENTIYF.

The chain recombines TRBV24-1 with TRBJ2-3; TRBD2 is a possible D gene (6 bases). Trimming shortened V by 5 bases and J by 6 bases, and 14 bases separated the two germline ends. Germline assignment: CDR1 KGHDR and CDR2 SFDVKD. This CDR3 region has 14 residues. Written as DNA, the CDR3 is TGTGCCACCAGTGGGGACCTAGCGTGGGATACGCAGTATTTT. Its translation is CATSGDLAWDTQYF.